This TCR beta chain comes out of a study of cytomegalovirus exposure and HLA in healthy donors. There are a few counts of this clone. Amplification used 60 Vbeta primers and 13 Jbeta primers. The method was immunoSEQ multiplex PCR; TCRdb's version includes in-frame clones alone and lacks a portion of them. This table has some 120,000 clones, over 60% appearing once. Trimming removed 0 bases at V and 5 bases at J, with 8 bases between. This CDR3 comprises 14 residues. The V gene's germline CDR1 is LGHNA and CDR2 YNFKEQ. The material sequenced was PBMCs. The sequence was collected from a female donor in good health and CMV-seronegative. V and J are TRBV4-2 and TRBJ1-5; D gene uncertain. The chain's CDR3 is CASSQELSYQPQHF. CDR3 in DNA: TGTGCCAGCAGCCAAGAACTTTCATATCAGCCCCAGCATTTT.